This TCR beta chain is from a study of vaccination and CD4 T cells after COVID-19 (dated by TCRdb to 2022 to 2024). Regarding the research as a whole: Convalescent patients had a positive SARS-CoV-2 result on nasal swab PCR, and of these patients, under ten had mild disease and one had severe disease. The convalescent cohort comprised six males and four females, including two Hispanic individuals, seven Caucasians, two Asians and one multiracial person. Participants got two doses of the Pfizer-BioNTech BNT162b2 vaccine (n=8) or two doses of the Moderna mRNA-1273 vaccine (n=2). Post-COVID blood samples from convalescent patients were collected a median of around 100 days after diagnosis, with a range of roughly 35 to 170 days. Post-vaccine blood samples were obtained a median of around 67 days after the second vaccine dose, with a range of roughly 13 to 250 days. For stimulating the cultures, overlapping spike peptide pools were used, derived from SARS-CoV-2 as well as from the common cold coronaviruses HCoV-NL63, HCoV-OC43 and HCoV-229E. As controls, cultures received a CEFX viral epitope pool (the positive control), an HIV-1 Nef peptide pool (the negative control), or no peptide at all. In ten to eleven COVID-19 convalescent patients and a handful of infection-naive healthy vaccine recipients, the spike-specific CD4+ TCR repertoire before mRNA vaccination was compared with the repertoire after mRNA vaccination. General conclusions and limits of the study: The number of convalescent patients in the study was relatively small, and the study did not examine early timepoints following natural infection. Although the median number of SARS-CoV-2-reactive clonotypes went up from around 20 after infection to some 40 after vaccination, the increase was not significant. In convalescent patients, a median roughly 85% of post-vaccine SARS-CoV-2-reactive clones were detected only after vaccination, and vaccine-specific priming was suggested by this finding. In convalescent patients, nearly all vaccine-specific clones (304 of 307) were found to be mono-reactive for SARS-CoV-2 spike rather than cross-reactive with common cold coronaviruses.

This clonotype came up a few times. Its antigen remains unidentified. The input lacks base qualities; no much larger clone sits a single base away. Library creation used PCR. DNA from cultured CD4+ T cells was subjected to TCR sequencing with the Oncomine TCR Beta short-read assay at the Johns Hopkins FTIC core. The QIAamp micro DNA kit was used to extract genomic DNA from the cultured CD4+ T cells. The Oncomine TCR Beta libraries from cultured CD4+ T cells were pooled using unique dual indexes and then sequenced on an Illumina iSeq 100. Concerning the study's data processing: Non-productive sequences were filtered out, and CDR3s that did not start with C, did not end with F or W, or were shorter than 7 amino acids were discarded. The MANAFEST web application was used to identify antigen-specific clonotypes by comparing peptide-stimulated wells against reference wells and other culture wells. To be called positive, a clone needed an FDR below 0.05, an odds ratio above 5, and a productive frequency above 0.1% in at least two of three replicate wells. A clonotype counted as cross-reactive if it showed significant expansion both in the SARS-CoV-2 spike wells and in at least one common cold coronavirus spike condition. Using R version 3.6.1, CDR3 homology was evaluated through Levenshtein distances (stringdist) along with unrooted phylogenetic trees (ape). Using fastp trimming at Q25 and MiXCR clonotype assembly, TCRdb reanalyzed the public sequencing data and kept in-frame beta chains. Each CDR3 protein appears once, grouped with its most common genes and DNA. TCRdb, not the authors, supplied the V and J calls. The table for this sample lists some 17,000 distinct CDR3 sequences; roughly 43% of them were counted only once. More than 6.5% of the sample comes from the top ten.

Sequences SGHDN (CDR1) and FVKESK (CDR2) are obtained from the germline V gene. V is cut by 0 bases and J by 8 bases, and the space between the germline ends is 8 bases. The CDR3 holds 14 amino acids from the cysteine to the phenylalanine. The read is trimmed to its CDR3 DNA, 42 bases read in frame from base 1. According to the study, the label for this sample's treatment or condition signals: approximately 9-day PBMC culture with coronavirus spike peptide pools or control peptides (ViraFEST assay). The ViraFEST assay, used in the study, expanded antigen-specific T cells with peptide pools and then identified the expanded clonotypes through TCR sequencing. The convalescent patients' positive SARS-CoV-2 PCR tests were from March to December 2020, which was before the Alpha, Beta and Delta variants emerged in the United States. Each well held some 2 million PBMCs cultured in IMDM containing roughly 5.5% human AB serum and approximately 9.6 IU/ml IL-2, with around 9.2 ug/ml peptide pools added. Half of the culture medium was replaced with fresh IL-2-containing medium on days 3 and 7. After nine to eleven days of culture, CD4+ T cells were isolated by negative selection with the EasySep CD4+ T cell isolation kit. PBMCs were separated from whole blood using Ficoll-Paque Plus gradient centrifugation and then either used fresh or cryopreserved at -140C. In general, triplicate wells were set up for every culture condition.

The source is a human donor who had recovered from COVID-19. Rearrangement joined TRBV14 to TRBJ1-6, with the D gene call left open. Sequenced material: CD4+ T cells from blood, cultured in vitro, taken after SARS-CoV-2 vaccination. The DNA sequence is given as TGTGCCAGCAGCCAAGAGGTTGGGGATTCACCCCTCCACTTT. Its translation is CASSQEVGDSPLHF.